This record concerns one TCR beta chain sequence. The sample is drawn from a study of OX40 agonist ivuxolimab in advanced cancers. Overall study context: The eligibility criteria allowed prior anti-PD-1, anti-PD-L1 or anti-CTLA-4 therapy, and about 40% had some.

Germline V lookup: CDR1 MGHRA, CDR2 YSYEKL. This CDR3 has 15 amino acids. The V gene end was trimmed by 0 bases and the J gene end by 0 bases; junction bases not matched to a gene: 0. Clones were sequenced by immunoSEQ multiplex PCR, and TCRdb holds only the in-frame ones, with some missing. The data contain over 55,000 clones, around 90% of them singletons. The TCR originated in an adult with an advanced solid tumor such as melanoma, head and neck, liver or kidney cancer. This sequence joins TRBV4-1 and TRBJ1-1; TRBD1 matches 8 bases. The input for sequencing was CD4+ or CD8+ T cells sorted from blood, taken in a trial of the OX40 agonist ivuxolimab. The CDR3 DNA sequence: TGCGCCAGCAGCCAAGAGACAGGGGTGAACACTGAAGCTTTCTTT. It translates to CASSQETGVNTEAFF.